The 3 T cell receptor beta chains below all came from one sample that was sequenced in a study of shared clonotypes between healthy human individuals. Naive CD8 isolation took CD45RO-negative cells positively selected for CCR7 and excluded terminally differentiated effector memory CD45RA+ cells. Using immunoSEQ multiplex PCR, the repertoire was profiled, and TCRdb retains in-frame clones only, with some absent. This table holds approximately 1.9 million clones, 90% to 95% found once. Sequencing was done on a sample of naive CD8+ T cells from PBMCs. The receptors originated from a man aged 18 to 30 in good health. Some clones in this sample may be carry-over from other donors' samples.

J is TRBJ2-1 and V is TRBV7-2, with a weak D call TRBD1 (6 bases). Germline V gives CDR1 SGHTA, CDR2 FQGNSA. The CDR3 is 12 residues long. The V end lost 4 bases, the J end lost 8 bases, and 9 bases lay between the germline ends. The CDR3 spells CASSYKGDEQFF. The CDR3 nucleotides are TGTGCCAGCAGCTACAAGGGGGATGAGCAGTTCTTC.

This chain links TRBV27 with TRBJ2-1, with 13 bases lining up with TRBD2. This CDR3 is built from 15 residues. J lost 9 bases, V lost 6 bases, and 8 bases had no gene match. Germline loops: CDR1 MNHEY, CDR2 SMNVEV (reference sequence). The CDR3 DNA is TGTGCCAGCAGGAGCGGGACTAGCGGGACTGCTGAGCAGTTCTTC. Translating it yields CASRSGTSGTAEQFF.

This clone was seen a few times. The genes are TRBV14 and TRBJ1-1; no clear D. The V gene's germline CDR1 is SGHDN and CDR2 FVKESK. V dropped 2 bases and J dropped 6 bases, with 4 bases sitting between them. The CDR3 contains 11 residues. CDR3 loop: CASSQYSEAFF. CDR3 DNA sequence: TGTGCCAGCAGCCAATACTCTGAAGCTTTCTTT. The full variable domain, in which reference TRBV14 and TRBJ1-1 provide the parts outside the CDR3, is EAGVTQFPSHSVIEKGQTVTLRCDPISGHDNLYWYRRVMGKEIKFLLHFVKESKQDESGMPNNRFLAERTGGTYSTLKVQPAELEDSGVYFCASSQYSEAFFGQGTRLTVV.